A single sample is the source of the 27 T cell receptor beta chains below, sequenced in a study of cytomegalovirus exposure and HLA in healthy donors. A multiplex PCR was run with 60 Vbeta primers and 13 Jbeta primers. This table comes from immunoSEQ multiplex PCR, and its TCRdb copy is limited to in-frame clones, with some not included. The profile covers roughly 150,000 clones, with 80% appearing a single time and roughly an eighth taken by the ten largest. Sequencing was done on a sample of PBMCs. The source is a woman in her 40s in good health and CMV-seronegative.

The chain links TRBV7-2 to TRBJ2-7; D possibly corresponds to TRBD2 (5 bases). Looked up from germline, CDR1 is SGHTA and CDR2 is FQGNSA. The germline V and J ends were trimmed by 2 bases and 5 bases, with 13 bases remaining between them. CDR3 length equals 14 residues. DNA for the CDR3: TGTGCCAGCAGCTTAAGGCTAGCTGTGCACGAGCAGTACTTC. The encoded protein is CASSLRLAVHEQYF. Together with reference TRBV7-2 and TRBJ2-7, the CDR3 gives the full variable domain: GAGVSQSPSNKVTEKGKDVELRCDPISGHTALYWYRQSLGQGLEFLIYFQGNSAPDKSGLPSDRFSAERTGGSVSTLTIQRTQQEDSAVYLCASSLRLAVHEQYFGPGTRLTVT.

This sequence joins TRBV4-1 and TRBJ1-2; D gene uncertain. The CDR3 contains 13 residues. The germline gives CDR1 MGHRA, CDR2 YSYEKL. V was cut by 1 base and J by 8 bases, with 11 bases left in between. Written as DNA, the CDR3 is TGCGCCAGCAGCCAAGGTAGCTGGCAAGGCTACACCTTC. Translation: CASSQGSWQGYTF.

This rearrangement joins TRBV11-2 to TRBJ2-3, with D maybe TRBD1 (5 bases). The CDR3 consists of 13 residues. Per the germline V gene, CDR1 is SGHAT and CDR2 is FQNNGV. Trimming took 1 base from V and 4 from J, leaving 6 bases between them. CDR3 sequence reads: CASSLGGSDTQYF. For the CDR3, the DNA is TGTGCCAGCAGCTTAGGGGGCTCAGATACGCAGTATTTT. The variable domain in full, completed from reference TRBV11-2 and TRBJ2-3, reads EAGVAQSPRYKIIEKRQSVAFWCNPISGHATLYWYQQILGQGPKLLIQFQNNGVVDDSQLPKDRFSAERLKGVDSTLKIQPAKLEDSAVYLCASSLGGSDTQYFGPGTRLTVL.

This clone was observed a single time. The J gene is TRBJ2-3, the V gene TRBV28; D ambiguous. The CDR3 runs to 12 residues. V was clipped by 7 bases and J by 3 bases, with 8 bases between them. Germline V CDR1 and CDR2: MDHEN, SYDVKM. The CDR3: CASTPGTDTQYF. CDR3 sequence (DNA): TGTGCCAGCACCCCCGGGACAGATACGCAGTATTTT.

The rearrangement uses TRBV5-1 and TRBJ2-3; TRBD2 matches 9 bases. Germline trimming cut 0 bases from V and 6 bases from J; bases unmatched to any gene: 8. CDR1 is SGHRS, CDR2 YFSETQ, per germline. This CDR3 region has 16 residues. The CDR3 protein is CASSLDATSGRDTQYF. CDR3 sequence (DNA): TGCGCCAGCAGCTTGGATGCGACTAGCGGCAGGGATACGCAGTATTTT.

A word on this clone: The sample has other DNA sequences that encode this CDR3 too. The chain is built from TRBV7-7 and TRBJ2-5; tentative D call: TRBD2 (5 bases). Germline V gene data show CDR1 as SSHAT and CDR2 as FNYEAQ (reference sequence). Trimming removed 1 base at V and 0 bases at J, with 6 bases between. The CDR3 consists of 14 residues. The CDR3 sequence: CASSLGGYQETQYF. CDR3 DNA: TGTGCCAGCAGCTTAGGAGGGTACCAAGAGACCCAGTACTTC.

The rearrangement links TRBV10-3 to TRBJ1-3; 9 bases are a match to TRBD1. With V trimmed by 6 bases and J by 0 bases, 6 bases remained unmatched. Germline CDR1 reads ENHRY; CDR2 reads SYGVKD. CDR3 length: 16 residues. The CDR3 sequence is CAISRGQGYSGNTIYF. The CDR3 DNA is TGTGCCATCAGCCGGGGACAGGGTTACTCTGGAAACACCATATATTTT.

J is TRBJ2-5 and V is TRBV7-6, with D possibly matching TRBD1 (8 bases). CDR3 length equals 15 residues. Germline CDR1 SGHVS, CDR2 FNYEAQ. Trimming removed 2 bases from V and 4 bases from J, with 14 bases in between. The CDR3 DNA sequence: TGTGCCAGCAGCTTATTCGGGGGGACAGGAGAGACCCAGTACTTC. Amino acids: CASSLFGGTGETQYF.

The chain carries TRBV6-6 and TRBJ2-7, with a possible D match to TRBD1 (6 bases). V lost 0 bases to trimming and J lost 4 bases, with 7 bases between them. The V gene's germline CDR1 is MNHNY and CDR2 SVGAGI (reference sequence). The CDR3 contains 13 residues. CDR3 region: CASSYSGQYEQYF. The CDR3 nucleotides are TGTGCCAGCAGTTACTCGGGACAATACGAGCAGTACTTC.

The chain couples TRBV6-4 to TRBJ2-3; D is unclear. The CDR3 is 13 amino acids. The germline V and J ends were trimmed by 4 bases and 1 base, with 6 bases remaining between them. The V gene's germline CDR1 is MRHNA and CDR2 SNTAGT. The CDR3 region has the DNA TGTGCCAGCAGTGTAAGCGGCACAGATACGCAGTATTTT. It specifies CASSVSGTDTQYF.

The chain is built from TRBV15 and TRBJ2-5; D perhaps matches TRBD1 (5 bases). Germline lookup yields CDR1 LNHNV and CDR2 YYDKDF (reference sequence). CDR3 size: 15 residues. Trimming removed 3 bases at V and 3 bases at J, with 14 bases between. This CDR3 is CATSRSQGVEETQYF. For the CDR3, the DNA is TGTGCCACCAGCAGGTCCCAAGGGGTTGAAGAGACCCAGTACTTC. Together with reference TRBV15 and TRBJ2-5, the CDR3 gives the full variable domain: DAMVIQNPRYQVTQFGKPVTLSCSQTLNHNVMYWYQQKSSQAPKLLFHYYDKDFNNEADTPDNFQSRRPNTSFCFLDIRSPGLGDTAMYLCATSRSQGVEETQYFGPGTRLLVL.

The gene calls are TRBV9 and TRBJ1-1; D remains unclear. CDR1 and CDR2 (germline): SGDLS, YYNGEE. This CDR3 is built from 14 residues. Between the trimmed V and J ends, which lost 0 bases and 0 bases, there was a span of 6 bases. Here the CDR3 DNA reads TGTGCCAGCAGCGTAGCCGGGGTGAACACTGAAGCTTTCTTT. It specifies CASSVAGVNTEAFF.

The genes are TRBV27 and TRBJ1-6; D is unresolved. In germline, CDR1 is MNHEY, CDR2 SMNVEV (reference sequence). CDR3 length: 14 amino acids. Trimming removed 7 bases at V and 8 bases at J, with 15 bases between. CDR3 protein: CASTLSPLHSPLHF. DNA of the CDR3: TGTGCCAGCACCCTATCGCCCTTGCATTCACCCCTCCACTTT.

V gene TRBV19 combines with J gene TRBJ1-1; D possibly corresponds to TRBD1 (6 bases). The V gene lost 8 bases and the J gene lost 0 bases, with 10 bases spanning the gap. There are 13 residues in the CDR3. In germline, CDR1 is LNHDA, CDR2 SQIVND (reference sequence). The CDR3 reads CASGDTLNTEAFF. In nucleotides, the CDR3 is TGTGCCAGTGGGGACACTCTGAACACTGAAGCTTTCTTT.

This clone was counted a single time. The V gene is TRBV9, the J gene TRBJ2-5; 10 bases are shared with TRBD1. The DNA end is more similar to TRBJ2-7, so the J call may be wrong. The length of the CDR3 is 16 residues. Germline CDR1 SGDLS, CDR2 YYNGEE. The CDR3, as DNA: TGTGCCAGCAGTCTCACGACAGGGGGCGCCTCCTACGAGCAGTACTTC. Encoded protein: CASSLTTGGASYEQYF.

There are a few counts of this clone. In nucleotides, the CDR3 is TGTGCCAGTAGTATTAACTTAGCTATTGGCTACACCTTC. Translating gives CASSINLAIGYTF. The rearrangement joins TRBV19 to TRBJ1-2, with no clear D. The CDR3 totals 13 residues. Germline lookup yields CDR1 LNHDA and CDR2 SQIVND (reference sequence). The V and J ends lost 3 bases and 7 bases respectively, with 12 bases between them.

The V call is TRBV6-5, the J call TRBJ2-1; weak D call: TRBD2 (6 bases). The V gene's germline CDR1 is MNHEY and CDR2 SVGAGI. V was cut by 0 bases and J by 7 bases, with 10 bases left in between. The length of the CDR3 is 14 residues. CDR3 nucleotides: TGTGCCAGCAGTTACTCGAGGCGGGGTAATGAGCAGTTCTTC. As protein: CASSYSRRGNEQFF.

The chain couples TRBV7-9 to TRBJ2-1, with 11 bases that match TRBD2. This CDR3 comprises 17 residues. Germline lookup yields CDR1 SEHNR and CDR2 FQNEAQ (reference sequence). The V and J ends lost 5 bases and 8 bases, in that order; junction bases with no gene match: 14. In DNA form, the CDR3 reads TGTGCCAGCAGCCCTAGCGGGGGGCCTAATCTCATCGATGAGCAGTTCTTC. This sequence encodes CASSPSGGPNLIDEQFF.

The chain uses TRBV2 and TRBJ1-1; 7 positions agree with TRBD1. With V trimmed by 3 bases and J by 7 bases, 2 bases remained unmatched. Germline loops: CDR1 SNHLY, CDR2 FYNNEI. This CDR3 comprises 12 residues. The CDR3 reads CASSDQGDEAFF. CDR3 nucleotides: TGTGCCAGCAGTGATCAGGGGGATGAAGCTTTCTTT.

The chain carries TRBV29-1 and TRBJ1-2; D is possibly TRBD1 (6 bases). The ends were cut back, 6 bases at V and 7 bases at J, with 18 bases in the middle. CDR1 and CDR2 from the germline V gene are SQVTM and ANQGSEA. The length of the CDR3 is 13 residues. The CDR3 DNA reads TGCAGCGTCCCGGGGGGGCAGGCCCTTGGCTACACCTTC. It codes for CSVPGGQALGYTF. The full variable domain, with the rest looked up from reference TRBV29-1 and TRBJ1-2, is SAVISQKPSRDICQRGTSLTIQCQVDSQVTMMFWYRQQPGQSLTLIATANQGSEATYESGFVIDKFPISRPNLTFSTLTVSNMSPEDSSIYLCSVPGGQALGYTFGSGTRLTVV.

The chain has TRBV10-2 and TRBJ2-7, with 9 nucleotides matching TRBD1. J gave up 6 bases and V 10 bases, and 13 bases lay outside the gene matches. The CDR3 runs 14 residues. Per germline, CDR1 WSHSY and CDR2 SAAADI. This CDR3 reads CATSGTGGLGEQYF. The CDR3 DNA sequence: TGCGCCACCTCGGGAACAGGGGGCCTCGGCGAGCAGTACTTC.

The J gene is TRBJ2-7, the V gene TRBV19; 12 bases align to TRBD2. Germline loops: CDR1 LNHDA, CDR2 SQIVND (reference sequence). The V and J ends lost 8 bases and 2 bases, in that order; junction bases with no gene match: 7. CDR3 length equals 15 residues. CDR3 sequence: CASGLAGGPAYEQYF. In DNA, the CDR3 is TGTGCCAGTGGGCTAGCGGGAGGGCCTGCCTACGAGCAGTACTTC.

This chain uses TRBV6-5 with TRBJ2-7; D perhaps matches TRBD2 (6 bases). CDR1 MNHEY and CDR2 SVGAGI come from the germline V gene. The CDR3 consists of 15 residues. V was pared by 3 bases and J by 2 bases, with 14 bases between. In nucleotides, the CDR3 is TGTGCCAGCAGTTATCGGGGCGGGGAGACCTACGAGCAGTACTTC. This encodes CASSYRGGETYEQYF.

Within the sample, this clone is medium-sized. This chain connects TRBV6-4 to TRBJ2-3; 9 bases fit TRBD1. Germline V lookup: CDR1 MRHNA, CDR2 SNTAGT. The CDR3 contains 15 residues. The J segment lost 4 bases and the V segment lost 2 bases, leaving 4 bases of the junction unmatched. The CDR3: CASSDTTGGSDTQYF. The CDR3 DNA sequence: TGTGCCAGCAGTGACACCACAGGGGGCTCAGATACGCAGTATTTT.

This rearrangement joins TRBV28 to TRBJ2-1, with TRBD1 matching 12 bases. The CDR3 length is 15 residues. The V and J ends lost 5 bases and 7 bases, in that order; junction bases with no gene match: 6. Looked up from germline, CDR1 is MDHEN and CDR2 is SYDVKM. The CDR3 DNA sequence: TGTGCCAGCAGTCAGCCGGGACAGGGGGCGAATGAGCAGTTCTTC. It specifies CASSQPGQGANEQFF.

The rearrangement uses TRBV6-5 and TRBJ2-3; 8 bases align to TRBD1. The CDR3 loop spans 15 amino acids. The V gene's germline CDR1 is MNHEY and CDR2 SVGAGI. J lost 2 bases, V lost 5 bases, and 6 bases had no gene match. The CDR3 bases are TGTGCCAGCAGTAATGGACAGGGAGTCACAGATACGCAGTATTTT. This translates into CASSNGQGVTDTQYF.

The chain is built from TRBV15 and TRBJ1-1, with 9 bases lining up with TRBD1. The CDR3 runs 16 residues. Germline trimming cut 5 bases from V and 5 bases from J; bases unmatched to any gene: 12. From germline, CDR1 is LNHNV and CDR2 YYDKDF (reference sequence). CDR3 nucleotides: TGTGCCACCAGCCACCCCGCCGGGACAGGGCTGACTGAAGCTTTCTTT. Translating gives CATSHPAGTGLTEAFF.